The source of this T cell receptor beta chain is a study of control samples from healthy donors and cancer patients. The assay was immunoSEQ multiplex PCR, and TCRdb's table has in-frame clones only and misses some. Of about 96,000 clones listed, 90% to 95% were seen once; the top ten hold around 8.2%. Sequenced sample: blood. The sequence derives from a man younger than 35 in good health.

CDR3 bases: TGTGCCAGCAGTTCTCGGACTAGCGGGAGTCCCTCTTACAATGAGCAGTTCTTC. As protein: CASSSRTSGSPSYNEQFF. The chain is built from TRBV6-2 or TRBV6-3 and TRBJ2-1; TRBD2 matches at 13 bases. The CDR3 is 18 amino acids. In germline, CDR1 is MNHEY, CDR2 SVGEGT. With 4 bases clipped from V and 4 bases from J, the junction kept 10 bases outside the gene matches.